This T cell receptor (beta chain) was recorded in a study of regulatory T cells in long-lasting Graves disease. Regarding the study as a whole: Persistent disease was associated with favored TRBV28 usage and with favored use of TRBJ1-2 and TRBJ2-5. Reduced TCR diversity was observed in persistent Graves' patients versus newly diagnosed patients. Results may be inaccurate due to the small sample size.

This clonotype was counted a few times. The target antigen is unknown. Arm-PCR of CDR3 regions with iRepertoire HTBI primers generated TCR beta libraries. Via MiXCR, TCRdb re-called the multiplex PCR reads, giving one row per CDR3 protein. Here the sample spans fewer than 550,000 distinct CDR3 sequences, about a fifth being singletons. Regarding time point: persistent/refractory GD, antithyroid drugs over 5 years with positive TRAb. Scientists built the TCR library using RNA that was extracted from PBMCs. A roughly 9-milliliter sample of peripheral blood was drawn into EDTA tubes. Trimming pared 4 bases from V and 1 base from J, leaving 17 bases between. CDR3 length: 15 amino acids. CDR1 SQVTM and CDR2 ANQGSEA come from the germline V gene.

The TCR originated in a female donor with Graves disease. The chain carries TRBV29-1 and TRBJ2-7; D is perhaps TRBD1 (6 bases). The specimen was peripheral blood mononuclear cells (PBMCs), collected when the disease was refractory, from a patient treated with antithyroid drugs. In DNA form, the CDR3 reads TGCAGCGTTGCGGTGGGGGCGTCGGATTCCTACGAGCAGTACTTC. Encoded protein: CSVAVGASDSYEQYF.